A single sample gave rise to the 9 T cell receptor beta chains below, sequenced in a study of T cell responses to AZD1222 COVID-19 vaccine. Sequenced by immunoSEQ multiplex PCR; TCRdb stores in-frame clones only, minus some. The sample shows about 140,000 clones, 85% to 95% of them seen only once. Sequencing was performed on peripheral blood, taken after recovery from COVID-19. The receptor source for this set is an adult who had recovered from COVID-19.

This chain joins TRBV9 and TRBJ2-2; 12 bases are a match to TRBD2. This CDR3 contains 17 residues. J gave up 6 bases and V 4 bases, and 10 bases lay outside the gene matches. Per germline, CDR1 SGDLS and CDR2 YYNGEE. CDR3 in amino acids: CASSPQVLAGGAGELFF. In DNA, the CDR3 is TGTGCCAGCAGCCCTCAGGTTCTAGCGGGAGGGGCCGGGGAGCTGTTTTTT.

The V gene is TRBV6-5, the J gene TRBJ1-4; tentative D call: TRBD1 (6 bases). The ends were cut back, 8 bases at V and 5 bases at J, with 12 bases in the middle. Germline assignment: CDR1 MNHEY and CDR2 SVGAGI. The CDR3 consists of 13 residues. The DNA of the CDR3 is TGTGCCAGCTCACGGACAGTCAATGAAAAACTGTTTTTT. Translating gives CASSRTVNEKLFF.

The genes are TRBV7-9 and TRBJ2-1; D not resolved. Germline V gene lookup returns CDR1 SEHNR and CDR2 FQNEAQ (reference sequence). Trimming pared 7 bases from V and 8 bases from J, leaving 9 bases between. This CDR3 is 11 amino acids long. CDR3 amino acids: CASTSPDEQFF. DNA of the CDR3: TGTGCCAGCACCTCCCCAGATGAGCAGTTCTTC.

The rearrangement uses TRBV5-4 and TRBJ2-7; 8 bases match TRBD2. Trimming took 5 bases from V and 0 from J; bases not matched to a gene: 4. CDR3 size: 14 residues. CDR1 and CDR2 (germline): SGHNT, YYREEE (reference sequence). This CDR3 is CASRSSGSSYEQYF. For the CDR3, the DNA is TGTGCCAGCAGATCAAGCGGGAGCTCCTACGAGCAGTACTTC. Based on the CDR3 plus reference TRBV5-4 and TRBJ2-7, the full variable domain is ETGVTQSPTHLIKTRGQQVTLRCSSQSGHNTVSWYQQALGQGPQFIFQYYREEENGRGNFPPRFSGLQFPNYSSELNVNALELDDSALYLCASRSSGSSYEQYFGPGTRLTVT.

This chain links TRBV2 with TRBJ2-2; D unclear. Germline lookup yields CDR1 SNHLY and CDR2 FYNNEI. This CDR3 is built from 14 residues. Trimming pared 8 bases from V and 5 bases from J, leaving 15 bases between. CDR3 in amino acids: CASRTRPSTGELFF. CDR3 nucleotide sequence: TGTGCCAGCCGGACGAGACCTTCGACCGGGGAGCTGTTTTTT. Variable domain in full (rest from reference TRBV2 and TRBJ2-2): EPEVTQTPSHQVTQMGQEVILRCVPISNHLYFYWYRQILGQKVEFLVSFYNNEISEKSEIFDDQFSVERPDGSNFTLKIRSTKLEDSAMYFCASRTRPSTGELFFGEGSRLTVL.

The chain is built from TRBV5-5 and TRBJ2-1; the match to TRBD1 covers 9 bases. The germline V gene encodes CDR1 SGHKS and CDR2 YYEKEE (reference sequence). This CDR3 is built from 15 residues. The J segment lost 4 bases and the V segment lost 5 bases, leaving 7 bases of the junction unmatched. CDR3 residues: CASRTTGTGYNEQFF. CDR3 sequence (DNA): TGTGCCAGCAGAACAACAGGGACAGGGTACAATGAGCAGTTCTTC.

The V call is TRBV6-5, the J call TRBJ1-1; TRBD1 matches 8 bases. V lost 4 bases and J lost 3; bases outside the gene matches: 7. CDR1 and CDR2 from the germline V gene are MNHEY and SVGAGI. This CDR3 has 15 residues. The CDR3 loop is CASSFRGRGDTEAFF. The CDR3 DNA follows: TGTGCCAGCAGTTTCAGGGGGCGGGGCGACACTGAAGCTTTCTTT.

This clone was seen a handful of times. This chain uses TRBV28 with TRBJ2-1; TRBD2 matches at 7 bases. This CDR3 has 17 amino acids. Per germline, CDR1 MDHEN and CDR2 SYDVKM. Unmatched junction bases numbered 17, after V lost 6 bases and J lost 6 bases. The CDR3 coding sequence is TGTGCCAGCAGCGATACCGCCTTGGCGGGAGTCATCAATGAGCAGTTCTTC. Translating gives CASSDTALAGVINEQFF. Looking up the rest from reference TRBV28 and TRBJ2-1 gives the full variable domain: DVKVTQSSRYLVKRTGEKVFLECVQDMDHENMFWYRQDPGLGLRLIYFSYDVKMKEKGDIPEGYSVSREKKERFSLILESASTNQTSMYLCASSDTALAGVINEQFFGPGTRLTVL.

A single count supports this clone. The chain uses TRBV10-3 and TRBJ1-6; 11 nucleotides agree with TRBD1. The ends lost 4 bases at V and 7 bases at J; junction bases unmatched: 3. The CDR3 consists of 15 residues. Per germline, CDR1 ENHRY and CDR2 SYGVKD. Here the CDR3 DNA reads TGTGCCATCAGTGGTTGGACAGGGGGCAATTCACCCCTCCACTTT. Its translation is CAISGWTGGNSPLHF.